A selection of T cell receptor beta chains follows, all from one sample in a study of CD8 T cells in Susac syndrome. TCRdb re-called the immunoSEQ multiplex PCR reads with MiXCR, one entry per CDR3 protein. This sample carries about 110,000 distinct CDR3 sequences, roughly 95% of them seen once, and the ten largest clones take around 0.4%. Sequenced input: CD8+ T cells from PBMCs. These receptors all come from a human donor with Susac syndrome. CDR3s include the opening cysteine and the closing phenylalanine or tryptophan. The order of the fields is clone size, D gene, J gene, V gene, CDR3 DNA, CDR3 protein. A D gene is named only where the DNA matches it firmly. Size tells how often a clone was seen (once, few, many) or the class of an expanded clone, and some rows leave it out.

clone size: NA
D gene: NA
J gene: TRBJ2-2
V gene: TRBV2
CDR3 DNA: TGTGCCATCATAGAGACCTCAGCAGGCACCGGGGAGCTGTTTTTT
CDR3 protein: CAIIETSAGTGELFF

clone size: NA
D gene: TRBD1
J gene: TRBJ2-7
V gene: TRBV9
CDR3 DNA: TGTGCCAGCAGCGTTCAGGGACAGGGTAACGACGAGCAGTACTTC
CDR3 protein: CASSVQGQGNDEQYF

clone size: NA
D gene: NA
J gene: TRBJ1-2
V gene: TRBV29-1
CDR3 DNA: TGCAGCGTGGAGGCTAGGTATGGCTACACCTTC
CDR3 protein: CSVEARYGYTF

clone size: NA
D gene: TRBD2
J gene: TRBJ2-3
V gene: TRBV2
CDR3 DNA: TGTGCCAGCCGCCACGGGGGGGGCACAGATACGCAGTATTTT
CDR3 protein: CASRHGGGTDTQYF

clone size: NA
D gene: NA
J gene: TRBJ2-3
V gene: TRBV12-3/TRBV12-4
CDR3 DNA: TGTGCCAGCAGGCGGAGCACAGATACGCAGTATTTT
CDR3 protein: CASRRSTDTQYF

clone size: NA
D gene: NA
J gene: TRBJ1-6
V gene: TRBV12-3/TRBV12-4
CDR3 DNA: TGTGCCAGCAGTTTAACACTGAATTCACCCCTCCACTTT
CDR3 protein: CASSLTLNSPLHF

clone size: NA
D gene: NA
J gene: TRBJ2-2
V gene: TRBV6-4
CDR3 DNA: TGTGCCAGCAGTGATAGCACGGCAAACACCGGGGAGCTGTTTTTT
CDR3 protein: CASSDSTANTGELFF

clone size: NA
D gene: NA
J gene: TRBJ2-3
V gene: TRBV20-1
CDR3 DNA: TGCAGTGCTAACACCAGGGATTCCCCGACCGATACGCAGTATTTT
CDR3 protein: CSANTRDSPTDTQYF

clone size: NA
D gene: NA
J gene: TRBJ1-3
V gene: TRBV9
CDR3 DNA: TGTGCCAGCAGACCCGGGGCAGGGGCAGGGAACACCATATATTTT
CDR3 protein: CASRPGAGAGNTIYF

clone size: NA
D gene: NA
J gene: TRBJ2-1
V gene: TRBV5-5
CDR3 DNA: TGTGCCAGCAGAATAGAGGACGGGCTCCACAATGAGCAGTTCTTC
CDR3 protein: CASRIEDGLHNEQFF

clone size: NA
D gene: NA
J gene: TRBJ2-5
V gene: TRBV2
CDR3 DNA: TGTGCCAGCAGTGAGGAGAACAGGCAAGAGACCCAGTACTTC
CDR3 protein: CASSEENRQETQYF

clone size: NA
D gene: NA
J gene: TRBJ2-1
V gene: TRBV11-2
CDR3 DNA: TGTGCCACCGAGGGGGGCTCCTACAATGAGCAGTTCTTC
CDR3 protein: CATEGGSYNEQFF

clone size: NA
D gene: NA
J gene: TRBJ1-5
V gene: TRBV19
CDR3 DNA: TGTGCCAGTACGATTGGGGGTCAGCCCCAGCATTTT
CDR3 protein: CASTIGGQPQHF

clone size: few
D gene: NA
J gene: TRBJ2-3
V gene: TRBV7-9
CDR3 DNA: TGTGCCAGCAGCTTAGGGGTCAGCACAGATACGCAGTATTTT
CDR3 protein: CASSLGVSTDTQYF

clone size: NA
D gene: TRBD2
J gene: TRBJ2-3
V gene: TRBV20-1
CDR3 DNA: TGCAGTGCCAGGGGGCTAGCGGGGGGCGGCGAAGATACGCAGTATTTT
CDR3 protein: CSARGLAGGGEDTQYF

clone size: NA
D gene: NA
J gene: TRBJ2-3
V gene: TRBV15
CDR3 DNA: TGTGCCACCAGCAGAGATCTAGCCGATACGCAGTATTTT
CDR3 protein: CATSRDLADTQYF

clone size: NA
D gene: NA
J gene: TRBJ2-3
V gene: TRBV9
CDR3 DNA: TGTGCCAGCAGCGAAACGGTAGCCCGGGCAGATACGCAGTATTTT
CDR3 protein: CASSETVARADTQYF

clone size: NA
D gene: NA
J gene: TRBJ1-5
V gene: TRBV20-1
CDR3 DNA: TGCAGTGCTAGGACCGGGGACGCTCAGCCCCAGCATTTT
CDR3 protein: CSARTGDAQPQHF

clone size: NA
D gene: NA
J gene: TRBJ1-2
V gene: TRBV27
CDR3 DNA: TGTGCCAGCAGTTCCCTTCAGGGATCTAACTATGGCTACACCTTC
CDR3 protein: CASSSLQGSNYGYTF

clone size: NA
D gene: NA
J gene: TRBJ2-3
V gene: TRBV9
CDR3 DNA: TGTGCCAGCAGCGTTGGGCGCACAGATACGCAGTATTTT
CDR3 protein: CASSVGRTDTQYF

clone size: NA
D gene: TRBD1
J gene: TRBJ2-5
V gene: TRBV9
CDR3 DNA: TGTGCCAGCAGCCCCTGGGACAGCCAAGAGACCCAGTACTTC
CDR3 protein: CASSPWDSQETQYF

clone size: NA
D gene: TRBD1
J gene: TRBJ2-1
V gene: TRBV12-3/TRBV12-4
CDR3 DNA: TGTGCCAGCAGTCCCGCCACAGGGGGCAATGAGCAGTTCTTC
CDR3 protein: CASSPATGGNEQFF

clone size: NA
D gene: NA
J gene: TRBJ2-7
V gene: TRBV25-1
CDR3 DNA: TGTGCCAGCAGTCCCTCCGACTGGTACGAGCAGTACTTC
CDR3 protein: CASSPSDWYEQYF

clone size: NA
D gene: NA
J gene: TRBJ1-2
V gene: TRBV20-1
CDR3 DNA: TGCAGTGCTCGACCACTCCGGGACTATGGCTACACCTTC
CDR3 protein: CSARPLRDYGYTF

clone size: NA
D gene: TRBD1
J gene: TRBJ2-7
V gene: TRBV9
CDR3 DNA: TGTGCCAGCAGCGTATGGGACAGGGGGGACGAGCAGTACTTC
CDR3 protein: CASSVWDRGDEQYF

clone size: NA
D gene: NA
J gene: TRBJ2-1
V gene: TRBV20-1
CDR3 DNA: TGCAGTGCTAGATCTCCGGGGGACCACTACGTGGGTGAGCAGTTCTTC
CDR3 protein: CSARSPGDHYVGEQFF

clone size: once
D gene: NA
J gene: TRBJ2-5
V gene: TRBV7-8
CDR3 DNA: TGTGCCAGCAGCCCGGGACCCTCCCAAGAGACCCAGTACTTC
CDR3 protein: CASSPGPSQETQYF

clone size: NA
D gene: NA
J gene: TRBJ2-5
V gene: TRBV20-1
CDR3 DNA: TGCAGTGCCTACGGGGAGCCAGAGACCCAGTACTTC
CDR3 protein: CSAYGEPETQYF

clone size: NA
D gene: TRBD1
J gene: TRBJ2-7
V gene: TRBV7-3
CDR3 DNA: TGTGCCAGCAGCTTAGGTTTGGGACAGGGCTACGAGCAGTACTTC
CDR3 protein: CASSLGLGQGYEQYF

clone size: once
D gene: TRBD1
J gene: TRBJ1-1
V gene: TRBV29-1
CDR3 DNA: TGCAGCGTACCCCAGGGGGCGAGTGAAGCTTTCTTT
CDR3 protein: CSVPQGASEAFF

clone size: NA
D gene: NA
J gene: TRBJ2-4
V gene: TRBV2
CDR3 DNA: TGTGCCAGCAAGGCACTACAAAACATTCAGTACTTC
CDR3 protein: CASKALQNIQYF

clone size: NA
D gene: NA
J gene: TRBJ1-6
V gene: TRBV3-1
CDR3 DNA: TGTGCCAGCAGCCAAGGGGAAGGGAATTCACCCCTCCACTTT
CDR3 protein: CASSQGEGNSPLHF

clone size: once
D gene: TRBD1
J gene: TRBJ2-1
V gene: TRBV13
CDR3 DNA: TGTGCCAGCAGCTCCCGGGACAGCCTATACAATGAGCAGTTCTTC
CDR3 protein: CASSSRDSLYNEQFF

clone size: NA
D gene: NA
J gene: TRBJ2-7
V gene: TRBV20-1
CDR3 DNA: TGCAGTGCTAGAGATATGCGGGGAAACTTCTACGAGCAGTACTTC
CDR3 protein: CSARDMRGNFYEQYF

clone size: NA
D gene: NA
J gene: TRBJ1-1
V gene: TRBV7-9
CDR3 DNA: TGTGCCAGTGACACTGAAGCTTTCTTT
CDR3 protein: CASDTEAFF

clone size: NA
D gene: NA
J gene: TRBJ1-1
V gene: TRBV4-1
CDR3 DNA: TGCGCCAGCAGCCACGGAGGGGACTCTGAAGCTTTCTTT
CDR3 protein: CASSHGGDSEAFF

clone size: NA
D gene: NA
J gene: TRBJ1-5
V gene: TRBV6-2/TRBV6-3
CDR3 DNA: TGTGCCAGCAGCTCGGGGATGGGTCAGCCCCAGCATTTT
CDR3 protein: CASSSGMGQPQHF

clone size: NA
D gene: TRBD1
J gene: TRBJ1-1
V gene: TRBV20-1
CDR3 DNA: TGCAGTGCTAGAGTTGGGCCCGGGACAGGGAACACTGAAGCTTTCTTT
CDR3 protein: CSARVGPGTGNTEAFF

clone size: NA
D gene: NA
J gene: TRBJ1-5
V gene: TRBV7-4
CDR3 DNA: TGTGCCAGCAGCTTGCGGGGAGTGACAGACCCCAATCAGCCCCAGCATTTT
CDR3 protein: CASSLRGVTDPNQPQHF

clone size: NA
D gene: NA
J gene: TRBJ2-7
V gene: TRBV14
CDR3 DNA: TGTGCCAGCAGCCTGGGAGACGGACCCTACGAGCAGTACTTC
CDR3 protein: CASSLGDGPYEQYF

clone size: NA
D gene: NA
J gene: TRBJ1-1
V gene: TRBV20-1
CDR3 DNA: TGCAGTGCTAGAGATCCCTCTACACCGACTGAAGCTTTCTTT
CDR3 protein: CSARDPSTPTEAFF

clone size: NA
D gene: TRBD1
J gene: TRBJ1-2
V gene: TRBV12-3/TRBV12-4
CDR3 DNA: TGTGCCAGCAGGGCGACAGGGAATGAGGGCTATGGCTACACCTTC
CDR3 protein: CASRATGNEGYGYTF

clone size: few
D gene: NA
J gene: TRBJ2-7
V gene: TRBV2
CDR3 DNA: TGTGCCAGCACCGAGGGGACCTACGAGCAGTACTTC
CDR3 protein: CASTEGTYEQYF

clone size: NA
D gene: NA
J gene: TRBJ1-2
V gene: TRBV21-1
CDR3 DNA: TGTGCCAGCAAGGGACCGGGGACTTCACCGGGTGATGGCTACACCTTC
CDR3 protein: CASKGPGTSPGDGYTF

clone size: NA
D gene: TRBD2
J gene: TRBJ2-1
V gene: TRBV2
CDR3 DNA: TGTGCCAGCCAGAGCGGGGGTTACAATGAGCAGTTCTTC
CDR3 protein: CASQSGGYNEQFF

clone size: NA
D gene: NA
J gene: TRBJ2-6
V gene: TRBV3-1
CDR3 DNA: TGTGCCAGCAGCCAAGAGGGGGGACCATCTGGGGCCAACGTCCTGACTTTC
CDR3 protein: CASSQEGGPSGANVLTF

clone size: NA
D gene: NA
J gene: TRBJ2-7
V gene: TRBV7-9
CDR3 DNA: TGTGCCAGCAGCCCCCCGGTCGTGGGGCCGGGGGAGCAGTACTTC
CDR3 protein: CASSPPVVGPGEQYF

clone size: NA
D gene: NA
J gene: TRBJ1-1
V gene: TRBV27
CDR3 DNA: TGTGCCAGCAGACTGTGGTCCAACCCCGCGGACACTGAAGCTTTCTTT
CDR3 protein: CASRLWSNPADTEAFF

clone size: NA
D gene: TRBD1
J gene: TRBJ2-1
V gene: TRBV7-8
CDR3 DNA: TGTGCCAGCAGCTTAGTGGGGACAGGGCCAGGCAATGAGCAGTTCTTC
CDR3 protein: CASSLVGTGPGNEQFF

clone size: NA
D gene: TRBD2
J gene: TRBJ2-2
V gene: TRBV9
CDR3 DNA: TGTGCCAGCAGCAAAGCGGGGGGGAACACCGGGGAGCTGTTTTTT
CDR3 protein: CASSKAGGNTGELFF

clone size: NA
D gene: NA
J gene: TRBJ2-1
V gene: TRBV19
CDR3 DNA: TGTGCCAGTAGTCCCCGGGACCTCGTGGATGAGCAGTTCTTC
CDR3 protein: CASSPRDLVDEQFF

clone size: NA
D gene: TRBD2
J gene: TRBJ2-1
V gene: TRBV6-5
CDR3 DNA: TGTGCCAGCAGTTACGGGCTAGCGGGCCTGGGGAATGAGCAGTTCTTC
CDR3 protein: CASSYGLAGLGNEQFF

clone size: NA
D gene: NA
J gene: TRBJ2-5
V gene: TRBV5-6
CDR3 DNA: TGTGCCAGCAGTGGTAGCCCAAAAAAGACCCAGTACTTC
CDR3 protein: CASSGSPKKTQYF

clone size: NA
D gene: NA
J gene: TRBJ2-1
V gene: TRBV13
CDR3 DNA: TGTGCCAGCAGCCCGGGACGGCGTGAGCAGTTCTTC
CDR3 protein: CASSPGRREQFF